This T cell receptor (beta chain) was captured in a study of cytomegalovirus exposure and HLA in healthy donors. The primer mix had 60 Vbeta and 13 Jbeta primers. Some clones are missing from TCRdb's copy, which holds only in-frame ones; the method was immunoSEQ multiplex PCR. The sample contains about 130,000 clones, roughly 72% of which appear only once. This clone was detected only a few times. The antigen is not known. The V end was cut by 6 bases, the J end by 5 bases, with 12 bases between. CDR3 length equals 12 residues. Per the germline V gene, CDR1 is SQVTM and CDR2 is ANQGSEA. Study-wide results and limits: For presence/absence analyses, sequencing depth was assumed to be roughly uniform across donors. The likely explanation for a cluster of highly shared sequence variants was sequencing artifact.

The chain carries TRBV29-1 and TRBJ2-3, with D possibly matching TRBD2 (6 bases). Sample: PBMCs. This clonotype was sampled from a woman between 50 and 59 years old in good health and CMV-seronegative. CDR3 coding DNA: TGCAGCGTGTATCAGGGAGGAGATACGCAGTATTTT. Its translation is CSVYQGGDTQYF.